This T cell receptor beta chain stems from a study of T cell responses to AZD1222 COVID-19 vaccine. Comment on this clone: The antigen remains undetermined.

Sequencing used immunoSEQ multiplex PCR; TCRdb keeps in-frame clones, though not all of them. The sample gives more than 95,000 clones, approximately 90% of which show up once; less than 9.5% is in the top ten. The germline V gene encodes CDR1 SNHLY and CDR2 FYNNEI. The CDR3 contains 18 residues. The trim removed 5 bases at V and 8 bases at J, leaving 18 bases unmatched. Regarding the study as a whole: Females outnumbered males among donors, who were mostly white British; clonal diversity was possibly underestimated. Once two AZD1222 doses were given, Spike-specific TCR breadth and depth went up. Spike was spanned by vaccine-associated CD4 TCRs, which were dominant at 160-218 and 743-854.

This receptor was identified in an adult in good health. Source: peripheral blood, taken on day 0 of AZD1222 vaccination. V usage is TRBV2 and J usage is TRBJ1-4, with 9 nucleotides matching TRBD1. CDR3 DNA sequence: TGTGCCAGCAGTAGATCGAATTTAGTCACAGGGGGCAACGAAAAACTGTTTTTT. This translates into CASSRSNLVTGGNEKLFF.